What follows are 25 T cell receptor beta chains derived from one specimen sequenced in a study of blood T cell repertoires in COVID-19 (dated by TCRdb to the early 2020s). Receptors were amplified or captured by the immunoSEQ multiplex PCR assay. The immuneACCESS repertoire file appears here via TCRdb, limited to in-frame rearrangements. These files lack a portion of the clones; in checked studies, under half of the deficit traces to unresolved V genes, and the cause of the others is not known. This sample holds under 150,000 clones; about 85% were observed only once. The top ten clonotypes cover 9.5% to 13% of the sample. The sequenced material came from peripheral blood. These receptors were obtained from a man older than 75 with acute or convalescent COVID-19.

V is TRBV18 and J is TRBJ1-1, with D possibly TRBD1 on 5 matching bases. Germline values: CDR1 KGHSH, CDR2 LQKENI. Trimming stripped 5 bases from V and 4 bases from J, with 20 bases between. CDR3 length: 16 amino acids. The CDR3 protein is CASSGTSELRGTEAFF. The CDR3 nucleotides are TGTGCCAGCTCAGGAACTTCAGAGTTAAGGGGCACTGAAGCTTTCTTT. Using reference TRBV18 and TRBJ1-1 for the parts outside the CDR3, the full variable domain is NAGVMQNPRHLVRRRGQEARLRCSPMKGHSHVYWYRQLPEEGLKFMVYLQKENIIDESGMPKERFSAEFPKEGPSILRIQQVVRGDSAAYFCASSGTSELRGTEAFFGQGTRLTVV.

The gene calls are TRBV3-1 (or the pseudogene TRBV3-2) and TRBJ1-1; D may be TRBD1 (5 bases). The CDR3 has 14 amino acids. Germline V gene lookup returns CDR1 LGHDT and CDR2 YNNKEL (reference sequence). The V and J ends lost 3 bases and 6 bases respectively, with 14 bases between them. The CDR3, as DNA: TGTGCCAGCAGCCAGCCCGGGGGGGACGCTGAAGCTTTCTTT. This gives the protein CASSQPGGDAEAFF.

This rearrangement joins TRBV3-1 (or the pseudogene TRBV3-2) to TRBJ1-2, with a tentative D call TRBD1 (5 bases). The CDR3 sequence is 14 residues long. Trimming cost V 4 bases and J 8 bases, with 17 bases left between them. Germline V gene lookup returns CDR1 LGHDT and CDR2 YNNKEL (reference sequence). Written as DNA, the CDR3 is TGTGCCAGCAGCCCACTGGGGGGTCTCGGGGGCTACACCTTC. It is translated as CASSPLGGLGGYTF.

This clone was counted a few times. The gene calls are TRBV19 and TRBJ1-5; 7 nucleotides agree with TRBD1. Germline-derived CDR1 and CDR2 are LNHDA and SQIVND (reference sequence). The CDR3 has 14 amino acids. The J segment lost 2 bases and the V segment lost 4 bases, leaving 2 bases of the junction unmatched. In DNA, the CDR3 is TGTGCCAGTAGTAACAGGGGCGGCAATCAGCCCCAGCATTTT. The encoded protein is CASSNRGGNQPQHF.

This clone was observed a single time. The rearrangement links TRBV7-8 to TRBJ1-5; 7 positions agree with TRBD1. The CDR3 contains 15 residues. V shed 1 base and J 5 bases; nucleotides not matched to a gene: 5. Germline V gene data show CDR1 as SGHVS and CDR2 as FQNEAQ. The CDR3 region is CASSLEQGSDQPQHF. CDR3 bases: TGTGCCAGCAGCTTAGAACAGGGGAGCGATCAGCCCCAGCATTTT.

V usage is TRBV21-1 and J usage is TRBJ2-2; TRBD1 was called by the table and not checked on the DNA. TRBV21-1 is noted as a pseudogene. The CDR3 totals 16 residues. The CDR3, as DNA: TGTGCCAGCAGCAAAGGGGCAGGGGTTAGAACCGGGGAGCTGTTTTTT. Its protein is CASSKGAGVRTGELFF.

V is TRBV7-6 and J is TRBJ2-1; 10 positions agree with TRBD2. There are 17 residues in the CDR3. Germline CDR1 SGHVS, CDR2 FNYEAQ. With 5 bases clipped from V and 7 bases from J, the junction kept 14 bases outside the gene matches. The DNA of the CDR3 is TGTGCCAGCAGCCGGGGGGCTAGCGGGGGTTGGGAGAATGAGCAGTTCTTC. It yields the protein CASSRGASGGWENEQFF. Combining the CDR3 with reference TRBV7-6 and TRBJ2-1 gives the whole variable domain GAGVSQSPRYKVTKRGQDVALRCDPISGHVSLYWYRQALGQGPEFLTYFNYEAQQDKSGLPNDRFSAERPEGSISTLTIQRTEQRDSAMYRCASSRGASGGWENEQFFGPGTRLTVL.

In its sample, this clone was seen once. The V call is TRBV9, the J call TRBJ2-3; D ambiguous. There are 16 residues in the CDR3. The germline V and J ends were trimmed by 1 base and 0 bases, with 12 bases remaining between them. Germline lookup yields CDR1 SGDLS and CDR2 YYNGEE. CDR3 in DNA: TGTGCCAGCAGCGTACTGCCGGAGCCTAGCACAGATACGCAGTATTTT. It encodes CASSVLPEPSTDTQYF.

V and J are TRBV5-1 and TRBJ1-4; TRBD1 might be the D (6 bases). Trimming removed 0 bases from V and 7 bases from J, with 13 bases in between. The CDR3 loop spans 15 amino acids. The V gene's germline CDR1 is SGHRS and CDR2 YFSETQ. The CDR3 loop is CASSLVGGEGEKLFF. CDR3 DNA: TGCGCCAGCAGCTTGGTAGGGGGGGAAGGTGAAAAACTGTTTTTT.

The rearrangement uses TRBV7-2 and TRBJ2-7, with TRBD1 matching over 7 bases. The CDR3 extends over 16 amino acids. Unmatched junction bases numbered 11, after V lost 5 bases and J lost 1 base. Germline CDR1 and CDR2: SGHTA and FQGNSA. CDR3 bases: TGTGCCAGCAGCCCCCGAGGGGGCAGTGGATCCTACGAGCAGTACTTC. Protein: CASSPRGGSGSYEQYF.

This chain connects TRBV11-2 to TRBJ2-1; 10 bases agree with TRBD2. J gave up 8 bases and V 5 bases, and 9 bases lay outside the gene matches. Germline assignment: CDR1 SGHAT and CDR2 FQNNGV. This CDR3 region has 15 residues. CDR3 nucleotide sequence: TGTGCCAGCAGCCCAAACCGACTAGCGGGCGATGAGCAGTTCTTC. Amino acid sequence: CASSPNRLAGDEQFF.

The V call is TRBV2, the J call TRBJ2-1; 12 bases are shared with TRBD2. This CDR3 comprises 15 residues. Germline CDR1 SNHLY, CDR2 FYNNEI. V trimming: 4 bases; J trimming: 7 bases; junction bases outside the gene matches: 5. For the CDR3, the DNA is TGTGCCAGCAGTGCTAGCGGGAGGGAACCGAATGAGCAGTTCTTC. Residues: CASSASGREPNEQFF.

The chain has TRBV5-4 and TRBJ2-1; 16 bases are a match to TRBD2. V was pared by 9 bases and J by 6 bases, with 15 bases of the junction left unmatched. Germline CDR1 reads SGHNT; CDR2 reads YYREEE (reference sequence). This CDR3 region has 18 residues. The CDR3 DNA reads TGTGCCACCCCTCATGAGGGGACTAGCGGGAGGGCCGCCAATGAGCAGTTCTTC. Residues: CATPHEGTSGRAANEQFF.

The chain employs TRBV6-4 and TRBJ1-1, with D maybe TRBD1 (6 bases). CDR3 length: 16 amino acids. The V end lost 3 bases, the J end lost 0 bases, and 14 bases lay between the germline ends. CDR1 is MRHNA, CDR2 SNTAGT, per germline. The CDR3 spells CASSDPRTGMNTEAFF. For the CDR3, the DNA is TGTGCCAGCAGTGATCCCCGAACAGGGATGAACACTGAAGCTTTCTTT.

This rearrangement joins TRBV3-1 (or the pseudogene TRBV3-2) to TRBJ2-5, with 11 bases matching TRBD2. CDR1 is LGHDT, CDR2 YNNKEL, per germline (reference sequence). The CDR3 loop spans 14 amino acids. V was clipped by 1 base and J by 5 bases; unmatched bases: 0. DNA for the CDR3: TGTGCCAGCAGCCAAGGACTAGCGGGGGAGACCCAGTACTTC. Translated: CASSQGLAGETQYF.

V and J are TRBV29-1 and TRBJ2-2; 10 bases match TRBD2. The CDR3 is made up of 14 amino acids. Germline values: CDR1 SQVTM, CDR2 ANQGSEA. The trim removed 4 bases at V and 5 bases at J, leaving 4 bases unmatched. The DNA for the CDR3 is TGCAGCGTTGGGACTAGCGGCGGGACCGGGGAGCTGTTTTTT. This sequence encodes CSVGTSGGTGELFF.

CDR3 in amino acids: CASSRPGDTEAFF. CDR3 coding DNA: TGCGCCAGCAGCCGACCGGGGGACACTGAAGCTTTCTTT. The chain joins TRBV5-1 to TRBJ1-1; maybe TRBD1 (5 bases). Looked up from germline, CDR1 is SGHRS and CDR2 is YFSETQ. The CDR3 totals 13 residues. V shed 4 bases and J shed 3 bases, with 10 bases lying between them.

This chain joins TRBV7-2 and TRBJ2-5; no clear D gene. Trimming cost V 3 bases and J 2 bases, with 7 bases left between them. Germline loops: CDR1 SGHTA, CDR2 FQGNSA. The CDR3 sequence is 13 residues long. The chain's CDR3 is CASSFARQETQYF. The DNA of the CDR3 is TGTGCCAGCAGCTTTGCCAGACAAGAGACCCAGTACTTC.

This clone was picked up a small number of times. The J gene is TRBJ2-1, the V gene TRBV10-3; 7 bases fit TRBD1. The CDR3 length is 14 residues. In germline, CDR1 is ENHRY, CDR2 SYGVKD. The V gene end was trimmed by 9 bases and the J gene end by 7 bases; junction bases not matched to a gene: 12. The CDR3 nucleotides read TGTGCCATTCTAGACAGGGAGAGCCCTAATGAGCAGTTCTTC. Protein: CAILDRESPNEQFF.

This chain connects TRBV19 to TRBJ2-3; 9 nucleotides match TRBD2. With V trimmed by 1 base and J by 0 bases, 11 bases remained unmatched. The germline V gene has CDR1 LNHDA and CDR2 SQIVND (reference sequence). This CDR3 is 19 amino acids long. The CDR3 is CASSIGVASGETSTDTQYF. In nucleotides, the CDR3 is TGTGCCAGTAGTATAGGGGTGGCTAGCGGGGAAACTAGCACAGATACGCAGTATTTT.

The chain is built from TRBV6-2 or TRBV6-3 and TRBJ2-2; 8 positions match TRBD2. The CDR3 has 16 residues. Germline V gene data show CDR1 as MNHEY and CDR2 as SVGEGT. The V and J ends lost 2 bases and 0 bases, in that order; junction bases with no gene match: 2. The CDR3 DNA sequence: TGTGCCAGCAGTTACGGACTAGCTGCGAACACCGGGGAGCTGTTTTTT. Translated: CASSYGLAANTGELFF.

Regarding this clone: The conserved closing phenylalanine or tryptophan is absent in this CDR3, likely reflecting a read error. The DNA is omitted, as the CDR3 cannot be located on it reliably, and the CDR3 follows TCRdb's listing. The chain links TRBV5-1 to TRBJ2-3; the table's D call of TRBD2 was not tested on the DNA. CDR1 and CDR2 from the germline V gene are SGHRS and YFSETQ. The CDR3 length equals 10 residues, ends included. CDR3 in amino acids: CASSSSREPG.

The J gene is TRBJ2-5, the V gene TRBV5-4, with D tentatively TRBD2 (6 bases). CDR1 is SGHNT, CDR2 YYREEE, per germline (reference sequence). The CDR3 length is 16 residues. V lost 4 bases and J 1 base, leaving 17 bases between the germline ends. The CDR3 loop is CASSPIPVGGQETQYF. The CDR3 coding sequence is TGTGCCAGCAGCCCCATACCAGTGGGGGGCCAAGAGACCCAGTACTTC. The variable domain in full, completed from reference TRBV5-4 and TRBJ2-5, reads ETGVTQSPTHLIKTRGQQVTLRCSSQSGHNTVSWYQQALGQGPQFIFQYYREEENGRGNFPPRFSGLQFPNYSSELNVNALELDDSALYLCASSPIPVGGQETQYFGPGTRLLVL.

This chain uses TRBV3-1 (or the pseudogene TRBV3-2) with TRBJ1-1, with 9 bases fitting TRBD1. The CDR3 loop spans 16 amino acids. Trimming took 4 bases from V and 3 from J; bases not matched to a gene: 9. From germline, CDR1 is LGHDT and CDR2 YNNKEL (reference sequence). CDR3 DNA sequence: TGTGCCAGCAGCCCCGGACAGGGGTTCGGGGACACTGAAGCTTTCTTT. It yields the protein CASSPGQGFGDTEAFF.

The CDR3 bases are TGTGCCAGCAGCTTTGGTCTGGGACAGGGTGGCAATCAGCCCCAGCATTTT. It yields the protein CASSFGLGQGGNQPQHF. The chain links TRBV5-5 to TRBJ1-5; TRBD1 agrees at 9 bases. The V and J ends lost 2 bases and 2 bases, in that order; junction bases with no gene match: 8. CDR3 length equals 17 residues. Germline CDR1 is SGHKS and CDR2 is YYEKEE (reference sequence).